This TCR beta chain was retrieved from a study of T cell responses to AZD1222 COVID-19 vaccine. The method was immunoSEQ multiplex PCR; TCRdb's version includes in-frame clones alone and lacks a portion of them. The sample shows 130,000 to 150,000 clones, about nine tenths of them seen only once. V lost 0 bases and J lost 6, with 12 bases in between. Germline V lookup: CDR1 MNHEY, CDR2 SVGAGI. This CDR3 is built from 14 residues. Here the sequenced sample was peripheral blood, taken on day 0 of AZD1222 vaccination. The sequence was collected from an adult in good health. The V call is TRBV6-5, the J call TRBJ2-7, with a weak D call TRBD1 (6 bases). Here the CDR3 reads CASSYSFKQGEQYF. CDR3 nucleotide sequence: TGTGCCAGCAGTTACTCATTTAAACAGGGCGAGCAGTACTTC.